This T cell receptor (beta chain) was captured in a study of blood T cell repertoires in COVID-19. Across the study: COVID-19 samples, acute and convalescent, were from the United States, Italy and Spain. PBMCs, B-cell-depleted T cells, or T cells were the source of the cDNA or gDNA that made up the material.

Original handling: Reference gene primers were amplified, and this amplification served to estimate nucleated cell counts. The protocol was immunoSEQ multiplex PCR, while the TCRdb copy is restricted to in-frame clones and leaves out a portion. Clonal size and the V and J genes are those of that table, whereas D and trimming came from the DNA. The data hold over 80,000 clones, with 80% observed a single time. Germline V gene lookup returns CDR1 LNHDA and CDR2 SQIVND (reference sequence). V trimming: 2 bases; J trimming: 1 base; junction bases outside the gene matches: 6. The CDR3 is made up of 17 amino acids.

The sample was peripheral blood. The chain combines TRBV19 with TRBJ2-3; 10 bases line up with TRBD2. The origin of this receptor is a woman aged 65 to 85 with acute or convalescent COVID-19. CDR3 amino acids: CASSINLAGAGTDTQYF. The CDR3 DNA follows: TGTGCCAGTAGTATAAATCTAGCGGGAGCAGGCACAGATACGCAGTATTTT.